The 2 T cell receptor beta chains below all came from one sample that was sequenced in a study of blood T cell repertoires in COVID-19. Profiling relied on immunoSEQ multiplex PCR, and the TCRdb table lists in-frame clones only, not all of them. The sample comprises fewer than 70,000 clones, approximately 86% of which are singletons, and more than 1.4% rests with the top ten. The sequenced sample consisted of peripheral blood. The receptors stem from a woman in her sixties or seventies with acute or convalescent COVID-19.

J is TRBJ2-1 and V is TRBV11-2, with D perhaps TRBD1 (6 bases). CDR1 is SGHAT and CDR2 is FQNNGV in the germline V gene. This CDR3 comprises 12 residues. With 4 bases removed from V and 8 bases from J, the gap between germline ends came to 9 bases. The CDR3 region is CASSSGVDEQFF. Written as DNA, the CDR3 is TGTGCCAGCAGCTCAGGGGTAGATGAGCAGTTCTTC.

The rearrangement uses TRBV23-1 and TRBJ1-2; D unclear. TRBV23-1 is reported as an ORF; its role is uncertain. Trimming pared 4 bases from V and 0 bases from J, leaving 15 bases between. This CDR3 has 16 residues. The CDR3 region has the DNA TGCGCCAGCAGTCTGGTCTCCTCCTCAGCTAACTATGGCTACACCTTC. As protein: CASSLVSSSANYGYTF.